This T cell receptor beta chain was sequenced during a study of blood T cell repertoires in COVID-19. Study in general: The cDNA or gDNA used as material had been derived from T cells, B-cell-depleted T cells, or PBMCs.

One Seattle source followed patients from active infection through their disease course. Germline CDR1 SGHTA, CDR2 FQGNSA. The CDR3 is 14 amino acids. Trimming shortened V by 2 bases and J by 2 bases, and 9 bases separated the two germline ends. Libraries were prepared by immunoSEQ multiplex PCR; TCRdb keeps only in-frame clonotypes and omits some of them. The table lists around 260,000 clones, about nine tenths of them singletons. This TCR was recovered from a person in their late teens or twenties with COVID-19, enrolled during active disease. V gene TRBV7-2 combines with J gene TRBJ2-5; D possibly corresponds to TRBD2 (5 bases). The sample comprised peripheral blood. CDR3 residues: CASSLQRGQETQYF. CDR3 bases: TGTGCCAGCAGCTTACAACGGGGTCAAGAGACCCAGTACTTC.